Below are 2 T cell receptor beta chains sequenced from a single sample in a study of neurological immune-mediated disorders. TCRdb itself ran the 5' RACE reads through MiXCR, one entry per CDR3 protein. Here the sample spans about 80,000 distinct CDR3 sequences, about 5.5% being singletons. Material: PBMCs. All receptors derive from a woman in her 30s with multiple sclerosis.

This clonotype was recorded at least ten times. This sequence joins TRBV5-1 and TRBJ2-2; D gene unclear. CDR1 is SGHRS, CDR2 YFSETQ, per germline. V was trimmed by 2 bases and J by 0 bases, leaving 8 bases between them. This CDR3 comprises 15 residues. In DNA, the CDR3 is TGCGCCAGCAGCTTTGTGGGCTCGAACACCGGGGAGCTGTTTTTT. The encoded protein is CASSFVGSNTGELFF.

V usage is TRBV7-6 and J usage is TRBJ2-1; TRBD2 matches 8 bases. The germline V gene encodes CDR1 SGHVS and CDR2 FNYEAQ. The CDR3 loop spans 17 amino acids. Unmatched junction bases numbered 11, after V lost 4 bases and J lost 3 bases. CDR3 in amino acids: CASSSAPGREGYNEQFF. The CDR3 nucleotides read TGTGCCAGCAGCTCCGCCCCGGGTCGGGAGGGCTACAATGAGCAGTTCTTC. Together with reference TRBV7-6 and TRBJ2-1, the CDR3 gives the full variable domain: GAGVSQSPRYKVTKRGQDVALRCDPISGHVSLYWYRQALGQGPEFLTYFNYEAQQDKSGLPNDRFSAERPEGSISTLTIQRTEQRDSAMYRCASSSAPGREGYNEQFFGPGTRLTVL.